One TCR beta chain is described in this entry. Its cognate antigen is unknown. Germline V CDR1 and CDR2: SGHAT, FQNNGV. CDR3 size: 20 residues. V lost 0 bases to trimming and J lost 2 bases, with 25 bases between them. Profiling relied on immunoSEQ multiplex PCR, and the TCRdb table lists in-frame clones only, not all of them. The table records 77,000 or so clones, 80% to 95% of them present only once. This sample stems from a study of OX40 agonist ivuxolimab in advanced cancers. Study details: Dose-escalation patients suffered from hepatocellular carcinoma, melanoma, renal cell or head and neck cancer. Whole-study results and caveats: Low levels of normalized T-cell clonal expansion also appeared in some nonresponders. Among patients with partial responses at 0.1-3.0 mg/kg, clonal expansion was among the lowest. Clonal expansion from baseline to week 6 occurred in both CD4+ and CD8+ T cells.

The J gene is TRBJ2-5, the V gene TRBV11-2; D may be TRBD2 (6 bases). The source is an adult with an advanced solid tumor such as melanoma, head and neck, liver or kidney cancer. This material consisted of CD4+ or CD8+ T cells sorted from blood, taken in a trial of the OX40 agonist ivuxolimab. The CDR3 sequence is CASSLELRALAPEPQETQYF. CDR3 in DNA: TGTGCCAGCAGCTTAGAACTTAGGGCTCTAGCGCCTGAACCTCAAGAGACCCAGTACTTC.